The T cell receptor (beta chain) under discussion was sequenced for a study of high-grade serous ovarian cancer treatment subgroups. The tumor samples were collected prior to definitive surgery or chemotherapy. Findings and limits, study-wide: These tumor repertoires lack spatial information from bulk sequencing.

With respect to this clone: Its specificity is not known.

Profiled with immunoSEQ multiplex PCR; TCRdb holds only in-frame clones, not every one. The repertoire consists of about 15,000 clones, with approximately 87% occurring once and the leading ten covering around 6.4%. The source material was tumor tissue. The source of this sequence is a human donor with high-grade serous ovarian cancer.

The CDR3 sequence is CASSLKQFGGPQHF. CDR3 coding DNA: TGTGCCAGCAGTTTAAAACAGTTCGGGGGGCCCCAGCATTTT. The chain employs TRBV27 and TRBJ1-5, with D possibly TRBD1 on 5 matching bases. This CDR3 has 14 amino acids. Deletions cut 2 bases from V and 9 bases from J, with 14 bases between. Germline CDR1 reads MNHEY; CDR2 reads SMNVEV (reference sequence).